This T cell receptor (beta chain) comes out of a study of response to subunit inactivated influenza vaccine. TCRdb re-derived calls from the RT-PCR reads in MiXCR, one entry per CDR3 protein. The sample lists about 570,000 distinct CDR3 sequences, about 11% occurring once. The same data also went into a second study, on T cells expressing NK-cell markers. That study adds: Production of TCR beta cDNA relied on 5'RACE template switching with UMIs. Sequencing of TCR beta repertoires drew on sorted CD3+CD56+NKG2C+, CD3+CD56+NKG2C- and CD3+CD56-NKG2C+ T cells. Most of the eight sequenced donors were HCMV-seropositive; one was seronegative. Sorting in several experiments was restricted by an anti-gamma-delta TCR antibody to alpha-beta TCR T cells. Uncertainty persisted over the HCMV specificity of expanded NKG2C+ T cell clones.

The sample in question was PBMCs from blood, obtained on the day of vaccination. This TCR was recovered from a man in his fifties who received an inactivated influenza vaccine.

CDR3 protein: CSVRDEKLFF. CDR3 in DNA: TGCAGCGTCCGGGATGAAAAACTGTTTTTT. The genes are TRBV29-1 and TRBJ1-4; D unclear. This CDR3 is built from 10 residues. Germline V lookup: CDR1 SQVTM, CDR2 ANQGSEA. V dropped 6 bases and J dropped 6 bases, with 5 bases sitting between them.